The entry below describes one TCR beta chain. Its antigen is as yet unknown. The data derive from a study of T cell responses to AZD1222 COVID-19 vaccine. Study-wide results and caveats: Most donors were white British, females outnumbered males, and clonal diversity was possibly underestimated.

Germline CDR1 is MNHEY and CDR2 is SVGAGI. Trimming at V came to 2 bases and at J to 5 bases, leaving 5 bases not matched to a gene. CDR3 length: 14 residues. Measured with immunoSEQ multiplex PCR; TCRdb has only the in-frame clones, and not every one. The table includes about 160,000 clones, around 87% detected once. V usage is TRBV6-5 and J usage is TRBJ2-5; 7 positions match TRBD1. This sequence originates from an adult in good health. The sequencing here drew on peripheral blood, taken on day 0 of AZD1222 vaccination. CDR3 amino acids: CASSYEGQRETQYF. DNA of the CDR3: TGTGCCAGCAGTTACGAGGGACAGAGGGAGACCCAGTACTTC.